Shown below are 16 T cell receptor beta chains from a single sample sequenced in a study of cytomegalovirus exposure and HLA in healthy donors. The PCR contained 60 Vbeta and 13 Jbeta primers. Clones were sequenced by immunoSEQ multiplex PCR, and TCRdb holds only the in-frame ones, with some missing. Of about 180,000 clones listed, 82% are singletons. Material for sequencing was PBMCs. The source is a woman aged 50 to 60 in good health and CMV-seronegative.

The chain is built from TRBV28 and TRBJ2-5; 7 nucleotides line up with TRBD2. The end of the DNA is better explained by TRBJ2-7, so the J call may be wrong. Germline lookup yields CDR1 MDHEN and CDR2 SYDVKM. The CDR3 sequence is 17 residues long. Written as DNA, the CDR3 is TGTGCCAGCAGCCATAACTGGCGAGCGGGAAACTCCTACGAGCAGTACTTC. It yields the protein CASSHNWRAGNSYEQYF.

V gene TRBV28 combines with J gene TRBJ1-5, with a possible D match to TRBD1 (6 bases). This CDR3 has 15 residues. Germline V gene lookup returns CDR1 MDHEN and CDR2 SYDVKM. Trimming took 2 bases from V and 7 from J, leaving 15 bases between them. The CDR3 is CASSLKAGDRQPQHF. In DNA form, the CDR3 reads TGTGCCAGCAGTTTAAAGGCAGGGGATAGGCAGCCCCAGCATTTT.

The V call is TRBV30, the J call TRBJ2-3; D perhaps matches TRBD2 (5 bases). Trimming stripped 0 bases from V and 3 bases from J, with 7 bases between. Germline-derived CDR1 and CDR2 are GTSNPN and SVGIG (reference sequence). The CDR3 totals 13 residues. CDR3 protein: CAWSVVATDTQYF. In nucleotides, the CDR3 is TGTGCCTGGAGTGTCGTAGCGACAGATACGCAGTATTTT.

The rearrangement uses TRBV27 and TRBJ2-5; 9 bases agree with TRBD1. The assigned J gene may be wrong: the sequence end matches TRBJ2-7 better. Germline CDR1 is MNHEY and CDR2 is SMNVEV (reference sequence). The length of the CDR3 is 13 residues. This chain's CDR3 is CATMGGTGNEQYF. The CDR3 DNA follows: TGTGCCACAATGGGAGGGACAGGGAACGAGCAGTACTTC.

The chain links TRBV6-5 to TRBJ2-2, with 8 positions matching TRBD1. V was clipped by 8 bases and J by 5 bases; unmatched bases: 1. This CDR3 is built from 12 residues. CDR1 MNHEY and CDR2 SVGAGI come from the germline V gene. CDR3 sequence (DNA): TGTGCCAGCTGGGACAGGACCGGGGAGCTGTTTTTT. It specifies CASWDRTGELFF.

The rearrangement uses TRBV9 and TRBJ2-1; 11 bases fit TRBD2. This CDR3 has 14 residues. The V segment lost 3 bases and the J segment 4 bases; nucleotides outside the gene matches: 0. Germline assignment: CDR1 SGDLS and CDR2 YYNGEE. As DNA, the CDR3 is TGTGCCAGCAGCGCTAGCGGGGGGTACAATGAGCAGTTCTTC. Residues: CASSASGGYNEQFF.

The genes are TRBV30 and TRBJ1-2; no firm D call. This CDR3 contains 15 residues. Per the germline V gene, CDR1 is GTSNPN and CDR2 is SVGIG (reference sequence). CDR3 region: CARQEGRLAIYGYTF. In nucleotides, the CDR3 is TGTGCTCGACAAGAGGGCAGACTAGCTATCTATGGCTACACCTTC.

The chain uses TRBV5-8 and TRBJ1-2; 9 bases line up with TRBD1. The CDR3 loop spans 15 amino acids. CDR1 is SGHTS and CDR2 is YDEGEE in the germline V gene. Trimming took 4 bases from V and 2 from J; bases not matched to a gene: 6. The CDR3 DNA is TGTGCCAGCAGCCCCGGGACAGGGCCGAACTATGGCTACACCTTC. Protein sequence: CASSPGTGPNYGYTF.

V usage is TRBV5-4 and J usage is TRBJ2-5, with TRBD2 matching 14 bases. Germline V CDR1 and CDR2: SGHNT, YYREEE (reference sequence). This CDR3 has 16 residues. Germline trimming cut 4 bases from V and 1 base from J; bases unmatched to any gene: 3. This CDR3 reads CASSMGLAGVQETQYF. CDR3 bases: TGTGCCAGCAGCATGGGACTAGCGGGAGTCCAAGAGACCCAGTACTTC.

The J gene is TRBJ1-5, the V gene TRBV30, with 7 bases fitting TRBD1. The germline V gene encodes CDR1 GTSNPN and CDR2 SVGIG (reference sequence). This CDR3 has 16 residues. J was trimmed by 0 bases and V by 3 bases; bases with no gene match: 8. The CDR3 DNA sequence: TGTGCCTGGAGCCGGGGACAGCCTTATAGCAATCAGCCCCAGCATTTT. It is translated as CAWSRGQPYSNQPQHF.

The chain is built from TRBV27 and TRBJ2-5, with a tentative D call TRBD2 (5 bases). The DNA end lines up better with TRBJ2-7; the J call may be wrong. Germline loops: CDR1 MNHEY, CDR2 SMNVEV (reference sequence). CDR3 length: 15 residues. The CDR3 region is CASSLRAEASYEQYF. CDR3 coding DNA: TGTGCCAGCAGTTTAAGAGCGGAGGCCTCCTACGAGCAGTACTTC.

J is TRBJ2-4 and V is TRBV15; 8 nucleotides match TRBD2. V gave up 5 bases and J gave up 3 bases; unmatched junction bases: 6. CDR3 size: 15 residues. Looked up from germline, CDR1 is LNHNV and CDR2 is YYDKDF (reference sequence). In DNA, the CDR3 is TGTGCCACCAGCGGGCGCGGGGGGATCAAAAACATTCAGTACTTC. This translates into CATSGRGGIKNIQYF.

This chain links TRBV6-1 with TRBJ2-3; perhaps TRBD2 as D (6 bases). The V and J ends lost 8 bases and 1 base respectively, with 13 bases between them. This CDR3 has 14 amino acids. Germline CDR1 MNHNS, CDR2 SASEGT. The chain's CDR3 is CASGIGGGTDTQYF. The CDR3, as DNA: TGTGCCAGCGGAATCGGCGGGGGCACAGATACGCAGTATTTT.

The gene calls are TRBV12-2 and TRBJ2-5; the table's D gene call, TRBD2, was not cross checked with the DNA. The tail of the sequence fits TRBJ2-7 better, so the J call may be wrong. TRBV12-2 is given as a pseudogene. The CDR3 spans 12 residues. The CDR3 loop is CASHLGGDEQYF. Here the CDR3 DNA reads TGTGCAAGTCACCTCGGGGGGGACGAGCAGTACTTC.

This clone was seen more than once but under ten times. The genes are TRBV5-6 and TRBJ1-3; D ambiguous. The CDR3 consists of 13 residues. The germline CDR1 and CDR2 sequences are SGHDT and YYEEEE. The germline V and J ends were trimmed by 3 bases and 2 bases, with 6 bases remaining between them. The CDR3 DNA reads TGTGCCAGCAGCTGGACTGCTGGAAACACCATATATTTT. It yields the protein CASSWTAGNTIYF.

This chain connects TRBV10-3 to TRBJ2-2, with TRBD2 matching 8 bases. Trimming removed 11 bases from V and 1 base from J; junction bases left unmatched: 9. The CDR3 length is 15 residues. Germline CDR1 ENHRY, CDR2 SYGVKD. The CDR3 DNA sequence: TGTGCCTCAACCCATGGGACTAGGAACACCGGGGAGCTGTTTTTT. It is translated as CASTHGTRNTGELFF.